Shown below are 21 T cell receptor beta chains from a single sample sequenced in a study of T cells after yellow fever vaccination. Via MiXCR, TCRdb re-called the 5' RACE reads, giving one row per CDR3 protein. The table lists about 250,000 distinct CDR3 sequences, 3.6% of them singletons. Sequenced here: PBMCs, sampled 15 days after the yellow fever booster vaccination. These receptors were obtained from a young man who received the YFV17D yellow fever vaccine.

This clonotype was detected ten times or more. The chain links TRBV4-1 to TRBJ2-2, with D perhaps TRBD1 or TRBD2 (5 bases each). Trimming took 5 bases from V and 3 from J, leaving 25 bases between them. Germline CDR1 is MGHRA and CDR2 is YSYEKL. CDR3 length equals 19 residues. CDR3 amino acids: CASSDPGWGTVNYTGELFF. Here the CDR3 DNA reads TGCGCCAGCAGCGACCCGGGGTGGGGGACGGTTAATTACACCGGGGAGCTGTTTTTT.

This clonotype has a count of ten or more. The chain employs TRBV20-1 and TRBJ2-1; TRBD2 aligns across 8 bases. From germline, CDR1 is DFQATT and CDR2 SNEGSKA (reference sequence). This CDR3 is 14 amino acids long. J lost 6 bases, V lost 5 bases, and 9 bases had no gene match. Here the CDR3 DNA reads TGCAGTGCTCCGCGGAGTAGCGGGATCAATGAGCAGTTCTTC. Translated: CSAPRSSGINEQFF.

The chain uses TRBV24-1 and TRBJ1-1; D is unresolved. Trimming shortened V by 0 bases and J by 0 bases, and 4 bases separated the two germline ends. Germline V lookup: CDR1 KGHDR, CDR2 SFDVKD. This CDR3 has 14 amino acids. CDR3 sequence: CATSDLGLNTEAFF. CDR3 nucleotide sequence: TGTGCCACCAGTGATTTGGGGCTGAACACTGAAGCTTTCTTT.

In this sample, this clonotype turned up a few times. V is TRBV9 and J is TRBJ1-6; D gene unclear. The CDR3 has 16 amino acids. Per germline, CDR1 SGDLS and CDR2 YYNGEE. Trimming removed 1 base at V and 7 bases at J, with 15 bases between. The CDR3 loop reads CASSVQIGRENSPLHF. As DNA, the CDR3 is TGTGCCAGCAGCGTACAAATCGGTCGGGAGAATTCACCCCTCCACTTT.

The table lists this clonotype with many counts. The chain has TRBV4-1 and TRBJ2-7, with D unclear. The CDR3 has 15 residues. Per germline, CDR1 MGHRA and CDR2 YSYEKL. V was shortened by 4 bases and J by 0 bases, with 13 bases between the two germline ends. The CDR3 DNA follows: TGCGCCAGCAGCCTTCGGGCCGTCTCCTCCTACGAGCAGTACGTC. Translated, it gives CASSLRAVSSYEQYV.

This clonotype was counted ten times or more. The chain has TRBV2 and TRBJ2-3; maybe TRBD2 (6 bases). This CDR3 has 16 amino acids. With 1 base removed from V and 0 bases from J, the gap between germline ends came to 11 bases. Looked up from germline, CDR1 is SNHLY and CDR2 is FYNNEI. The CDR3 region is CASSEGRGSSTDTQYF. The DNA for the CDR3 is TGTGCCAGCAGTGAAGGACGGGGGTCAAGCACAGATACGCAGTATTTT.

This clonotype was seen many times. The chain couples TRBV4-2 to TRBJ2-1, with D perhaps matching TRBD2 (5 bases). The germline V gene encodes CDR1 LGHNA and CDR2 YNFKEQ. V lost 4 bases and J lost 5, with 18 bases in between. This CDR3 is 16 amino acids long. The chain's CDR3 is CASSRSGSGGDNEQFF. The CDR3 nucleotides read TGTGCCAGCAGCCGATCTGGAAGCGGTGGGGACAATGAGCAGTTCTTC.

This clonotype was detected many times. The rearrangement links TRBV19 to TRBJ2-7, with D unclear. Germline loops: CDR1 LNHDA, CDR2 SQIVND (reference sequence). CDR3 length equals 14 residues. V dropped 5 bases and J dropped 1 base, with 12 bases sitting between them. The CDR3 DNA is TGTGCCAGTAGTGTTTCGGGTGGATCCTACGAGCAGTACGTC. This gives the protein CASSVSGGSYEQYV.

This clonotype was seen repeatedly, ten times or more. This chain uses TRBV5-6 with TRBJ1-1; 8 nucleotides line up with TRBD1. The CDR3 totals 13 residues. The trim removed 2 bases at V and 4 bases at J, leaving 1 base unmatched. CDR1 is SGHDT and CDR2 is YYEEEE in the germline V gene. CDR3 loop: CASSFTGGTEAFF. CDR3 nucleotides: TGTGCCAGCAGCTTCACAGGGGGCACTGAAGCTTTCTTT. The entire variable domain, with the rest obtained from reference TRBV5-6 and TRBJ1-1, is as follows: DAGVTQSPTHLIKTRGQQVTLRCSPKSGHDTVSWYQQALGQGPQFIFQYYEEEERQRGNFPDRFSGHQFPNYSSELNVNALLLGDSALYLCASSFTGGTEAFFGQGTRLTVV.

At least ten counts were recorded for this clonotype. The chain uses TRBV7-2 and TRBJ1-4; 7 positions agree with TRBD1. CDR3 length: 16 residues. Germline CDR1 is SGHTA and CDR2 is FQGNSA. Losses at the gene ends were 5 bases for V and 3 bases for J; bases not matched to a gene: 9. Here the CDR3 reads CASSRDSTSPNEKLFF. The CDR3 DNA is TGTGCCAGCAGCCGGGACAGTACCTCACCTAATGAAAAACTGTTTTTT.

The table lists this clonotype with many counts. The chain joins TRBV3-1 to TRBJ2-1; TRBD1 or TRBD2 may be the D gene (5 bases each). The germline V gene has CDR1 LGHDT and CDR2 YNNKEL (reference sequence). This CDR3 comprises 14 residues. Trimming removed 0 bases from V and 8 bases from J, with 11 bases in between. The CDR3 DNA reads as TGTGCCAGCAGCCAAGATCCCGGGACCCATGAGCAGTTCTTC. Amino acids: CASSQDPGTHEQFF.

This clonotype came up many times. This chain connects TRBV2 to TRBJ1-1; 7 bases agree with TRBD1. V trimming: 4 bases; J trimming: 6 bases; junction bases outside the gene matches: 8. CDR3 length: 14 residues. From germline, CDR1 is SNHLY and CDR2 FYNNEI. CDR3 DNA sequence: TGTGCCAGCAGTGTGGGTGGCGGACAGGCTGAAGCTTTCTTT. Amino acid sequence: CASSVGGGQAEAFF.

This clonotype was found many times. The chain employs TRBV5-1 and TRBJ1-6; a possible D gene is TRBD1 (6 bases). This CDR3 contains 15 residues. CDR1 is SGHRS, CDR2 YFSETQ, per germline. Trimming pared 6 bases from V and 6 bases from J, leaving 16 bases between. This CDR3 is CASTEQGNVNSPLHF. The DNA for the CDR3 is TGCGCCAGCACGGAACAGGGAAACGTTAATTCACCCCTCCACTTT. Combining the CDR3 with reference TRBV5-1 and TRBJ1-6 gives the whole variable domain KAGVTQTPRYLIKTRGQQVTLSCSPISGHRSVSWYQQTPGQGLQFLFEYFSETQRNKGNFPGRFSGRQFSNSRSEMNVSTLELGDSALYLCASTEQGNVNSPLHFGNGTRLTVT.

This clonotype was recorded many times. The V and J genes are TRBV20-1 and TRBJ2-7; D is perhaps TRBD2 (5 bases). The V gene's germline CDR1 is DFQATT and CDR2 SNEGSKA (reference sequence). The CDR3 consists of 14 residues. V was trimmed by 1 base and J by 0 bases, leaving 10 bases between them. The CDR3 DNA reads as TGCAGTGCTAGAGGTCGGGGTTACTCCTACGAGCAGTACGTC. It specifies CSARGRGYSYEQYV.

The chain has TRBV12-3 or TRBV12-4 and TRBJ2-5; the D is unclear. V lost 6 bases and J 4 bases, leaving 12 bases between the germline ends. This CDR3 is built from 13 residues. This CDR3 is CASSPGLRETQYF. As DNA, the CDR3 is TGTGCCAGCAGCCCGGGCCTGCGAGAGACCCAGTACTTC.

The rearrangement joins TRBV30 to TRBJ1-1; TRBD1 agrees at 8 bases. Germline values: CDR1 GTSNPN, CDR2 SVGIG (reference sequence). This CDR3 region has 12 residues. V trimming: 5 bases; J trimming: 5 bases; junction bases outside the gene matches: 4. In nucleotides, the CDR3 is TGTGCCTGGTTACGACAGGGGACTGAAGCTTTCTTT. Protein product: CAWLRQGTEAFF.

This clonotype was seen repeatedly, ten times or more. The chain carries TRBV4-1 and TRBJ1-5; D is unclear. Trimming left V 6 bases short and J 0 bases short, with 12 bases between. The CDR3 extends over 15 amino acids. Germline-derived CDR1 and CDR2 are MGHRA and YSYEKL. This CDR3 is CASSQRWVSNQPQHF. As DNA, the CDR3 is TGCGCCAGCAGTCAACGATGGGTTAGCAATCAGCCCCAGCATTTT.

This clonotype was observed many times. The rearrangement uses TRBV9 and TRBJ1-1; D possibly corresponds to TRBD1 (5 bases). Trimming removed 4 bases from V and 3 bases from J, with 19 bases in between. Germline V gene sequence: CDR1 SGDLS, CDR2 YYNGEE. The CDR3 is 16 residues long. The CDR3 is CASSPQGGSGYTEAFF. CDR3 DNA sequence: TGTGCCAGCAGCCCCCAGGGAGGGTCGGGGTACACTGAAGCTTTCTTT.

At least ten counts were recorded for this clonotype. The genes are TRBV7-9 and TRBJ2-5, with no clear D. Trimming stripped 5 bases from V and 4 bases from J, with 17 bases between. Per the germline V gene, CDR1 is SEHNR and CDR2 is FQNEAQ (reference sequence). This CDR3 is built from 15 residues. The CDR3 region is CASSPPVTGLETQYF. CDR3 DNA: TGTGCCAGCAGCCCCCCCGTGACGGGTTTAGAGACCCAGTACTTC.

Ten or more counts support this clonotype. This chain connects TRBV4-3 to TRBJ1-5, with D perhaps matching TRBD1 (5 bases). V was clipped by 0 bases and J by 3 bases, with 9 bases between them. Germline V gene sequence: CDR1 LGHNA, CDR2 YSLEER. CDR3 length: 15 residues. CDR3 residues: CASSQDPGINQPQHF. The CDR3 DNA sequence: TGCGCCAGCAGCCAAGACCCAGGGATCAATCAGCCCCAGCATTTT.

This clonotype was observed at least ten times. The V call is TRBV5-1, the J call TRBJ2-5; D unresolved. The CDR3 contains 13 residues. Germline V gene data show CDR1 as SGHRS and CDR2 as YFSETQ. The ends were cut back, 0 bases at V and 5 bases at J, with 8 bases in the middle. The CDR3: CASSLEQVETQYF. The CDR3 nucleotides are TGCGCCAGCAGCTTGGAGCAGGTCGAGACCCAGTACTTC.